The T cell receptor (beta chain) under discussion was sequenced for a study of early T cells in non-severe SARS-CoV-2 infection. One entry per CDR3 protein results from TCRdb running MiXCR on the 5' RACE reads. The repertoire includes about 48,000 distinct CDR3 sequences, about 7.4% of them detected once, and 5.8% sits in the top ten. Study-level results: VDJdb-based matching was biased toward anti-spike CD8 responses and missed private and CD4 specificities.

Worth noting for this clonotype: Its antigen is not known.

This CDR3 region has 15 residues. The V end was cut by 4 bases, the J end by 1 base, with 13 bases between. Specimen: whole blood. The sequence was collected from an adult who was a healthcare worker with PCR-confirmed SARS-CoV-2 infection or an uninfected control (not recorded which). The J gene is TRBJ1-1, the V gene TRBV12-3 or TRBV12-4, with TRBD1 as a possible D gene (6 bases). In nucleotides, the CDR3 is TGTGCCAGCAGTTACACAGGGAAAGGGAACACTGAAGCTTTCTTT. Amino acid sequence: CASSYTGKGNTEAFF.